This T cell receptor beta chain is from a study of vaccination effects on CD4 cells after COVID-19. On this clone itself: The antigen is unknown.

TCRdb keeps only in-frame clones here, not all; method: immunoSEQ multiplex PCR. The table includes 30,000 to 35,000 clones, approximately 68% detected once. Prior to sequencing, the ViraFEST assay stimulated PBMC with viral peptide pools, which expanded the antigen-specific CD4+ T cells. Following 10 days of culture, CD4+ T cells were isolated. Vaccine recipients, nucleocapsid antibody negative, had no prior SARS-CoV-2 infection. V dropped 2 bases and J dropped 7 bases, with 18 bases sitting between them. Germline CDR1 MDHEN, CDR2 SYDVKM. The length of the CDR3 is 16 residues. The material was CD4+ T cells from PBMCs cultured with HCoV-229E spike peptides, obtained before COVID-19 vaccination. This sequence joins TRBV28 and TRBJ1-5, with D tentatively TRBD1 (5 bases). This clonotype was sampled from a human donor who received a COVID-19 vaccine. The CDR3 nucleotides read TGTGCCAGCAGTTTAGGCCGGGGCCCCTCAGGGCAGCCCCAGCATTTT. Its protein is CASSLGRGPSGQPQHF.